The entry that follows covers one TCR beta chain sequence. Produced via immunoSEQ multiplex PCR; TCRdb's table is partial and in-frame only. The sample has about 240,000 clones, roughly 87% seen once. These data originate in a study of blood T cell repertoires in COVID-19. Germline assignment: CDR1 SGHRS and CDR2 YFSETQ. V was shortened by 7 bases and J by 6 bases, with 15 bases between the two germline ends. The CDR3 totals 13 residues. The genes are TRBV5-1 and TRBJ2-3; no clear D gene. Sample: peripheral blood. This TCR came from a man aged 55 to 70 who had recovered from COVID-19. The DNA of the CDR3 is TGCGCCAGCGGATCCCTCCCCAGGGATACGCAGTATTTT. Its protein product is CASGSLPRDTQYF.